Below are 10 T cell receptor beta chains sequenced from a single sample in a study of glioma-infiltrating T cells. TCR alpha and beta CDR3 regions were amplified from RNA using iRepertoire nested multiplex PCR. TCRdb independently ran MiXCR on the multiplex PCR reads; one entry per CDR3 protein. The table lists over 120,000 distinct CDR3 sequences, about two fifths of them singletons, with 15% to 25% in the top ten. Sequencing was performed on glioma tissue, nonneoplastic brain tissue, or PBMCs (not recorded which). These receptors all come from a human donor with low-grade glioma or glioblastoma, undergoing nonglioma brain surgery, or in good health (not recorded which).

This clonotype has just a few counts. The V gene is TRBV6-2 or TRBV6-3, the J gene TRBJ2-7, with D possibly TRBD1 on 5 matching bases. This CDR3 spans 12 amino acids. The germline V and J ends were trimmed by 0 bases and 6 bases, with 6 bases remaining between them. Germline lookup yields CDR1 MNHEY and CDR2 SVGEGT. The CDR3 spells CASSYSQVEQYF. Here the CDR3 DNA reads TGTGCCAGCAGTTACTCACAGGTCGAGCAGTACTTC.

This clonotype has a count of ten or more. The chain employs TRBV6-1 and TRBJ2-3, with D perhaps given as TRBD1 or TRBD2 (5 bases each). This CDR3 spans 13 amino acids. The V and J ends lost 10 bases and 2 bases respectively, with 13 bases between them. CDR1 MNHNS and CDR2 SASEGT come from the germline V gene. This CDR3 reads CANGTEHTDTQYF. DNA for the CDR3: TGTGCCAACGGGACGGAACACACAGATACGCAGTATTTT.

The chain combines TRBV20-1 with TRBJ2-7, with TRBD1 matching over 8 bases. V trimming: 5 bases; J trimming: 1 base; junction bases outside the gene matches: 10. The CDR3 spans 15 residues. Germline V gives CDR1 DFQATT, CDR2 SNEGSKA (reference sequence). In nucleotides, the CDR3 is TGCAGTGCTTTGTCCGGGACAGGTATATCCTACGAGCAGTACTTC. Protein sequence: CSALSGTGISYEQYF.

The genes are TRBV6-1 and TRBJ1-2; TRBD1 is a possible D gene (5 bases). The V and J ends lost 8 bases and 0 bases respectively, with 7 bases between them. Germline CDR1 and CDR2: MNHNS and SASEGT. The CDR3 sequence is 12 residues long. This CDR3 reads CASPTANYGYTF. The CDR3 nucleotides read TGTGCCAGCCCGACAGCTAACTATGGCTACACCTTC.

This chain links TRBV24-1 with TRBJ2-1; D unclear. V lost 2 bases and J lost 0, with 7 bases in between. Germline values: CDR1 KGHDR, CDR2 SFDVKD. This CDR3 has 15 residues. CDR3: CATSDWRGSYNEQFF. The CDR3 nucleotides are TGTGCCACCAGTGATTGGAGAGGCTCCTACAATGAGCAGTTCTTC.

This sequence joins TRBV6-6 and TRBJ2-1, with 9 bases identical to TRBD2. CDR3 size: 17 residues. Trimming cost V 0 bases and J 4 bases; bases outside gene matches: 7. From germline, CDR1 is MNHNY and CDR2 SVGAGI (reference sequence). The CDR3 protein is CASSYSKGGRDYNEQFF. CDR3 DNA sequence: TGTGCCAGCAGTTACTCGAAGGGCGGGAGGGATTACAATGAGCAGTTCTTC.

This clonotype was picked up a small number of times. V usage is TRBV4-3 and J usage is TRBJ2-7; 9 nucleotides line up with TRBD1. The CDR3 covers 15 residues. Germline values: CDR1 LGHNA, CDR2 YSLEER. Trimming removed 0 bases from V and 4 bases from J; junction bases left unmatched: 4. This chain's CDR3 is CASSQEVTGGYEQYF. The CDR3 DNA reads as TGCGCCAGCAGCCAAGAAGTGACAGGGGGTTACGAGCAGTACTTC.

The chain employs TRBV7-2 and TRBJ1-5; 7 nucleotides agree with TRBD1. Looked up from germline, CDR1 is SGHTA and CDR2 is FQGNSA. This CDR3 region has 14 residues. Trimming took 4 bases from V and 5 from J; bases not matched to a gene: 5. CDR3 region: CASSSTGAYQPQHF. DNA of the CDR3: TGTGCCAGCAGCTCCACAGGGGCGTATCAGCCCCAGCATTTT.

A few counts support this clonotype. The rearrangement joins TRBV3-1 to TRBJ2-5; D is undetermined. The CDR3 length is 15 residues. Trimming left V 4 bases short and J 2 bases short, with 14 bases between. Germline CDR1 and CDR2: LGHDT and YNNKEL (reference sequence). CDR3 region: CASSPPLERQETQYF. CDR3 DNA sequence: TGTGCCAGCAGCCCCCCGTTGGAGAGACAAGAGACCCAGTACTTC.

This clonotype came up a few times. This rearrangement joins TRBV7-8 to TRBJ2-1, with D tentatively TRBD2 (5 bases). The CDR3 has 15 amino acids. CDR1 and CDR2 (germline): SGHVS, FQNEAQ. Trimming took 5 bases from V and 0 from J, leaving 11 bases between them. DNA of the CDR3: TGTGCCAGCAGCCAGAGCGGTAGCTCCTACAATGAGCAGTTCTTC. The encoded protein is CASSQSGSSYNEQFF. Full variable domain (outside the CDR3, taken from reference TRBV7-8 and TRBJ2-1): GAGVSQSPRYKVAKRGQDVALRCDPISGHVSLFWYQQALGQGPEFLTYFQNEAQLDKSGLPSDRFFAERPEGSVSTLKIQRTQQEDSAVYLCASSQSGSSYNEQFFGPGTRLTVL.